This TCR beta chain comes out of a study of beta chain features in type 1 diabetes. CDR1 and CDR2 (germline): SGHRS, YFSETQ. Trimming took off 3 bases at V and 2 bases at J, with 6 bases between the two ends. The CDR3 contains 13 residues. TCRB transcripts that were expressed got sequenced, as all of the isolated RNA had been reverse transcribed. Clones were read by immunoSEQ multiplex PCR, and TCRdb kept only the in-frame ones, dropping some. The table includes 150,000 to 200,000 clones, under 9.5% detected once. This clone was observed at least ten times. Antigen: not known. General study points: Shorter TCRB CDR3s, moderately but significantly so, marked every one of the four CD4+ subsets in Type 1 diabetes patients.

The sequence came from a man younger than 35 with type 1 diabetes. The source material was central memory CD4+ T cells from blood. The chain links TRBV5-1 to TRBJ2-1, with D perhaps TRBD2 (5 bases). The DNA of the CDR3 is TGCGCCAGCAGCTCACTAGCCTACAATGAGCAGTTCTTC. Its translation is CASSSLAYNEQFF.